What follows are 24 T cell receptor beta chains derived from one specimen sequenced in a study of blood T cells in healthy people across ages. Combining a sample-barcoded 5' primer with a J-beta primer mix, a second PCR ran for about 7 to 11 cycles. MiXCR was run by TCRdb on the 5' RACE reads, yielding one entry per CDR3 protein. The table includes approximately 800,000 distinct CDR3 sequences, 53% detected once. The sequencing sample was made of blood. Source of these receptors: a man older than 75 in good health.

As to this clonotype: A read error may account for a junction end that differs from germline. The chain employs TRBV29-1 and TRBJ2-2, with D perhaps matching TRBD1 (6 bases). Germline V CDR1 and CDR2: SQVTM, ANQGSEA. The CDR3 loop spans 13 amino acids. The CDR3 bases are TGTAGCGCCCGACAGGTCCCCACCGGGGAGCTGTTTTTT. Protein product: CSARQVPTGELFF.

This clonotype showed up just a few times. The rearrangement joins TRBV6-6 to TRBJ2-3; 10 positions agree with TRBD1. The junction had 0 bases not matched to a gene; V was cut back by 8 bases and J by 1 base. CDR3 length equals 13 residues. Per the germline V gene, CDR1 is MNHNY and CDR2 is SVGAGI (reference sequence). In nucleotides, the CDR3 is TGTGCCAGCGGGACAGGGGGCACAGATACGCAGTATTTT. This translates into CASGTGGTDTQYF.

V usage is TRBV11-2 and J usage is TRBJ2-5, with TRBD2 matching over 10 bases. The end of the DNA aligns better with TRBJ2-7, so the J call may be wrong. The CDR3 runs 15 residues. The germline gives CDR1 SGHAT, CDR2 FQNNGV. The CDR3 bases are TGTGCCAGCAGAGGGTATAGCGGGAGGCGAGGCGAGCAGTACTTC. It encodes CASRGYSGRRGEQYF.

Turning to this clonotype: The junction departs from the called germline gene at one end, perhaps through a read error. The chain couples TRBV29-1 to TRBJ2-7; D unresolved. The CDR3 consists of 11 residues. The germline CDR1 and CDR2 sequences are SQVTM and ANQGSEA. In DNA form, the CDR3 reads TGCGGCGTGAGGTTAGGCTACGAGCAGTACTTC. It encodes CGVRLGYEQYF.

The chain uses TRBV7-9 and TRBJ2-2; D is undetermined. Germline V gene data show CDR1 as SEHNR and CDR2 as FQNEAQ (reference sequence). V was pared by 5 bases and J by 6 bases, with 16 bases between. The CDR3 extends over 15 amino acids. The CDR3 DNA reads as TGTGCCAGCAGCCCGAGTTTGGCAGGCCCCGGGGAGCTGTTTTTT. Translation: CASSPSLAGPGELFF.

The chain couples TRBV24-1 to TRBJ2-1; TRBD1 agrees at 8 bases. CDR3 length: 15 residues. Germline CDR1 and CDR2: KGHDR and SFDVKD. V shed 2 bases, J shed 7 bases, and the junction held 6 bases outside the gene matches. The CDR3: CATSDSGQGNNEQFF. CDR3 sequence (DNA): TGTGCCACCAGTGATTCCGGACAGGGTAATAATGAGCAGTTCTTC.

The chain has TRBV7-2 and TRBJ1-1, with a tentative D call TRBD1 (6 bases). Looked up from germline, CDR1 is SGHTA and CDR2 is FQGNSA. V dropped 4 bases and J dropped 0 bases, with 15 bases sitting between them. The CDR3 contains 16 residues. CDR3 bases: TGTGCCAGCAGCTCCTCGACGGGACATTTGAACACTGAAGCTTTCTTT. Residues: CASSSSTGHLNTEAFF.

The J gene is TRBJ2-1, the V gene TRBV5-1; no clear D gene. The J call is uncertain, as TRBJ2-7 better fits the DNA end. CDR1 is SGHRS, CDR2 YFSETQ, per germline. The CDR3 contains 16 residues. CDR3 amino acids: CASSPRTGSDYNEQYF. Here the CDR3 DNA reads TGCGCCAGCAGCCCGAGGACGGGCAGCGATTACAATGAGCAGTACTTC.

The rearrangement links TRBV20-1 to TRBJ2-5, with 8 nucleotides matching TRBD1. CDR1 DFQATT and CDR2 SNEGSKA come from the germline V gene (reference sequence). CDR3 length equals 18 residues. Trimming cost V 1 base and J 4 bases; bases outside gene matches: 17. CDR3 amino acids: CSARAPYAGPQGGETQYF. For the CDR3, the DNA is TGCAGTGCTAGAGCGCCGTATGCGGGTCCACAGGGGGGAGAGACCCAGTACTTC.

The CDR3 DNA is TGTGCCACCAGTGGGACAGCCGTCTCTGGGGCCAACGTCCTGACTTTC. This sequence encodes CATSGTAVSGANVLTF. The chain employs TRBV24-1 and TRBJ2-6; possibly TRBD1 for D (6 bases). Between the trimmed V and J ends, which lost 5 bases and 0 bases, there was a span of 10 bases. The germline V gene encodes CDR1 KGHDR and CDR2 SFDVKD. The CDR3 runs to 16 residues.

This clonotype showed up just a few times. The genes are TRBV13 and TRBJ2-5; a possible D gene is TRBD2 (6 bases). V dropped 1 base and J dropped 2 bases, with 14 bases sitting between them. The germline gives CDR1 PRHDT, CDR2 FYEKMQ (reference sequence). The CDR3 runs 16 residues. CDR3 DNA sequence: TGTGCCAGCAGCTTAGCGGGGGTATCGGGGCAAGAGACCCAGTACTTC. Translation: CASSLAGVSGQETQYF.

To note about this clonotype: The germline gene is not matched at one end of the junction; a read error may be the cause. As DNA, the CDR3 is TGTGCCAGCAGCGTAGGAGGGACAGGGGGCTCCCACGAGCAGTACTTC. As protein: CASSVGGTGGSHEQYF. The chain links TRBV9 to TRBJ2-7; TRBD1 agrees at 12 bases. This CDR3 has 16 amino acids. In germline, CDR1 is SGDLS, CDR2 YYNGEE.

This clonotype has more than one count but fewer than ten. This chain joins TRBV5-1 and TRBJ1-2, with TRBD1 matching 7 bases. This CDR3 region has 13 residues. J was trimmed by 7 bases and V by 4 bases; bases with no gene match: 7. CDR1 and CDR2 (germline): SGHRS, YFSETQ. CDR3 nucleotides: TGCGCCAGCAGCATTGACAGGGAGCGTGGCTACACCTTC. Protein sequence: CASSIDRERGYTF.

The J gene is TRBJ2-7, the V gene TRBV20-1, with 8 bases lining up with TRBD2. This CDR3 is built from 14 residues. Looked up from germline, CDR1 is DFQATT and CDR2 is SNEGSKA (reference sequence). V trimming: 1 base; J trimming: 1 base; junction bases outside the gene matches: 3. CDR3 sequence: CSARVASGSYEQYF. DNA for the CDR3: TGCAGTGCTAGAGTGGCTAGCGGGTCCTACGAGCAGTACTTC.

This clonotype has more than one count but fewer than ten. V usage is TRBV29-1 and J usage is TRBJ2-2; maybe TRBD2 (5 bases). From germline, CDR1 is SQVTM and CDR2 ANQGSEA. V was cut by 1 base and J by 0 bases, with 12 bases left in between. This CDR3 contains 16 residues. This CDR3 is CSVEGGVTANTGELFF. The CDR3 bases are TGCAGCGTTGAAGGGGGAGTGACCGCGAACACCGGGGAGCTGTTTTTT.

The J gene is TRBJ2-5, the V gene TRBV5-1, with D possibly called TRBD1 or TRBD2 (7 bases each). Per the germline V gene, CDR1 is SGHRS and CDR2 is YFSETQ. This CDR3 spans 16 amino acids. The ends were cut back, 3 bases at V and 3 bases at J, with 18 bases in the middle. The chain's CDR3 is CASSSMGGTVEETQYF. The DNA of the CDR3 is TGCGCCAGCAGCTCCATGGGGGGGACAGTGGAAGAGACCCAGTACTTC. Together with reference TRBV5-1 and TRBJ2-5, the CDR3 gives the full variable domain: KAGVTQTPRYLIKTRGQQVTLSCSPISGHRSVSWYQQTPGQGLQFLFEYFSETQRNKGNFPGRFSGRQFSNSRSEMNVSTLELGDSALYLCASSSMGGTVEETQYFGPGTRLLVL.

In DNA form, the CDR3 reads TGCGCCAGCACGGACTTTGGCACAGATACGCAGTATTTT. Its protein is CASTDFGTDTQYF. The rearrangement joins TRBV5-1 to TRBJ2-3, with D tentatively TRBD2 (5 bases). The CDR3 loop spans 13 amino acids. Trimming took 6 bases from V and 1 from J, leaving 9 bases between them. Germline V gives CDR1 SGHRS, CDR2 YFSETQ.

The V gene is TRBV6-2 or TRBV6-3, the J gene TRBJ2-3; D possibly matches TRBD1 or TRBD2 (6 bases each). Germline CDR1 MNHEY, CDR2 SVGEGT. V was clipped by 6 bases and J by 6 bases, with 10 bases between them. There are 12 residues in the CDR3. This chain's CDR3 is CASSRGRDTQYF. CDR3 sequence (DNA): TGTGCCAGCAGCCGGGGGCGGGATACGCAGTATTTT.

The DNA for the CDR3 is TGTGCCAGCAGCTTAATCAGCGGGGGCACCGGGGAGCTGTTTTTT. Translated, it gives CASSLISGGTGELFF. The rearrangement links TRBV7-3 to TRBJ2-2; 8 bases are a match to TRBD2. Per the germline V gene, CDR1 is SGHTA and CDR2 is FQGTGA. V shed 1 base, J shed 4 bases, and the junction held 2 bases outside the gene matches. The CDR3 runs to 15 residues.

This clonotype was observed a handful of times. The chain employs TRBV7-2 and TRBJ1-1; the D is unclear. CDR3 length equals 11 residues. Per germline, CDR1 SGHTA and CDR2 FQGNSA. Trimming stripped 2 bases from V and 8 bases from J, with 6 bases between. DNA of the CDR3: TGTGCCAGCAGCTTACGGAGGGAAGCTTTCTTT. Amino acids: CASSLRREAFF.

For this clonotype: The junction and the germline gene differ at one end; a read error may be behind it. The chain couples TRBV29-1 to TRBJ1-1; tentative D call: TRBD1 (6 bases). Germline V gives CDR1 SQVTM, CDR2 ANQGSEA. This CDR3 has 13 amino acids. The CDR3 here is CSVRQATSTEAFF. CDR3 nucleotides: TGCAGCGTCCGACAGGCTACGAGCACTGAAGCGTTCTTT. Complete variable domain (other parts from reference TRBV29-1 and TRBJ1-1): SAVISQKPSRDICQRGTSLTIQCQVDSQVTMMFWYRQQPGQSLTLIATANQGSEATYESGFVIDKFPISRPNLTFSTLTVSNMSPEDSSIYLCSVRQATSTEAFFGQGTRLTVV.

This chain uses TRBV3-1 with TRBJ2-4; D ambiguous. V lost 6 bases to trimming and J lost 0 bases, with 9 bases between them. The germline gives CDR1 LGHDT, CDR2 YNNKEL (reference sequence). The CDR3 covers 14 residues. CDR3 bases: TGTGCCAGCAGTCCCGTCCTAGCCAAAAACATTCAGTACTTC. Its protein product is CASSPVLAKNIQYF.

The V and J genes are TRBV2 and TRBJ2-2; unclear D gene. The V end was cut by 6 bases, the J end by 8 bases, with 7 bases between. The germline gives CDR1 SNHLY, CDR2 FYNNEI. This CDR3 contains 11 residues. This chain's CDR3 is CASSRGGELFF. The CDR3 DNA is TGTGCCAGCAGCCGCGGTGGGGAGCTGTTTTTT.

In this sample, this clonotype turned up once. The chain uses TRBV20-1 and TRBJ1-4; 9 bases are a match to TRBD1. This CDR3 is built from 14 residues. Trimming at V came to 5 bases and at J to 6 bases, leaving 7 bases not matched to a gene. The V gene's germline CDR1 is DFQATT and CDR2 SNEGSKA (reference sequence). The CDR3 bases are TGCAGTGCTGTAACAGGGGGCGCCGATGAAAAACTGTTTTTT. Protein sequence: CSAVTGGADEKLFF.